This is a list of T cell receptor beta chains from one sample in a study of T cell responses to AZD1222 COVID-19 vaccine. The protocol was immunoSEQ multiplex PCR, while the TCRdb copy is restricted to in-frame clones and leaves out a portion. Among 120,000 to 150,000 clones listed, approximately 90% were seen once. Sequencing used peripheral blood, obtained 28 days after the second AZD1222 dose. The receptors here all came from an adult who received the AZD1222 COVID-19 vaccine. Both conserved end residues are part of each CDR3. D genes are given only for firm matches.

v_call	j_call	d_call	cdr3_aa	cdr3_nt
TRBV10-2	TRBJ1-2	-	CASSESGSLYGYTF	TGCGCCAGCAGTGAGTCGGGCAGTCTCTATGGCTACACCTTC
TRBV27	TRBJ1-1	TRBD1	CASSLKTGVGTEAFF	TGTGCCAGCAGTTTAAAAACAGGGGTGGGCACTGAAGCTTTCTTT
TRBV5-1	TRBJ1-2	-	CASSLSEAGEDYGYTF	TGCGCCAGCAGCTTATCAGAAGCAGGGGAAGACTATGGCTACACCTTC
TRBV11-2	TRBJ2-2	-	CASSGNTGELFF	TGTGCCAGCAGCGGAAACACCGGGGAGCTGTTTTTT
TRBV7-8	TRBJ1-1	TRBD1	CASSLRQGLGNTEAFF	TGTGCCAGCAGCCTAAGACAGGGTCTGGGGAACACTGAAGCTTTCTTT
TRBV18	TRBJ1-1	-	CASSSTGGGTEAFF	TGTGCCAGCTCAAGCACTGGCGGTGGTACTGAAGCTTTCTTT
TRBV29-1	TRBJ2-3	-	CSVAQGADTQYF	TGCAGCGTTGCCCAGGGAGCGGATACGCAGTATTTT
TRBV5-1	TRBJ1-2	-	CASSFVETNYGYTF	TGCGCCAGCAGCTTTGTGGAAACTAACTATGGCTACACCTTC
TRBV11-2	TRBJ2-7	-	CASSLEGGIKYEQYF	TGTGCCAGCAGCTTAGAGGGGGGTATTAAGTACGAGCAGTACTTC
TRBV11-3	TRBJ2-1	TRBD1	CASSSGQGTYNEQFF	TGTGCCAGCAGCTCCGGACAGGGAACGTACAATGAGCAGTTCTTC